The rows below give T cell receptor beta chains drawn from one sample of a study of blood T cells in healthy people across ages. TCRdb itself ran the 5' RACE reads through MiXCR, one entry per CDR3 protein. The repertoire has 1.5 million to 2 million distinct CDR3 sequences, around 50% of them found once; the top ten carry around 2.1%. What was sequenced was blood. Receptors were obtained from a woman aged 40-49 years in good health. CDR3s include the opening cysteine and the closing phenylalanine or tryptophan. Each record gives: clone size, D gene, V gene, J gene, CDR3 DNA, CDR3 protein. A D gene is named only where the DNA matches it firmly. The size of a clone is reported for some rows only, either as once, few or many, or as a class for expanded clones.

few	TRBD1	TRBV5-6	TRBJ1-2	TGTGCCAGCAGCTCAACCGGGACAGCCTATGGCTACACCTTC	CASSSTGTAYGYTF
-	-	TRBV7-2	TRBJ2-1	TGTGCCAGCAGCCCGGGGGGGACAGTTTACAATGAGCAGTTCTTC	CASSPGGTVYNEQFF
few	TRBD2	TRBV20-1	TRBJ2-4	TGCAGTGCCACGAGGACTAGGGGAACCAAAAACATTCAGTACTTC	CSATRTRGTKNIQYF
few	-	TRBV5-5	TRBJ2-5	TGTGCCAGCAGCTGGACCCTTGGGGGTGAAGAGACCCAGTACTTC	CASSWTLGGEETQYF
once	TRBD2	TRBV24-1	TRBJ2-1	TGTGCCGCCAGTGATCCGCGCAGGGGAAGCGGGGGCTACAATGAGCAGTTCTTC	CAASDPRRGSGGYNEQFF
-	-	TRBV28	TRBJ1-2	TGTGCCAGCAGTTTACTAGGAGACCCCTATGGCTACACCTTC	CASSLLGDPYGYTF
-	-	TRBV5-1	TRBJ2-5	TGCGCCAGCAGCTTGGCCGCTGCCCGTCAGACCCAGTACTTC	CASSLAAARQTQYF
-	-	TRBV3-1	TRBJ2-1	TGTGCCAGCAGCCAAGTGGCGGGGCCTCGGGATGAGCAGTTCTTC	CASSQVAGPRDEQFF
few	TRBD1	TRBV4-1	TRBJ2-3	TGCGCCAGCAGCCAACTCGTGACAGGGTTAGGAGATACGCAGTATTTT	CASSQLVTGLGDTQYF
-	-	TRBV15	TRBJ1-1	TGTGCCACCAGCAGAGATGGGGGCGCGAACACTGAAGCTTTCTTT	CATSRDGGANTEAFF
many	-	TRBV7-2	TRBJ2-7	TGTGCCAGCAGCTCCTACTACGAGCAGTACTTC	CASSSYYEQYF
-	TRBD2	TRBV6-5	TRBJ2-1	TGTGCCACCCTTGTGGGGGGGTCATACAATGAGCAGTTCTTC	CATLVGGSYNEQFF
-	TRBD2	TRBV20-1	TRBJ2-3	TGCAGTGCTAGAGTTAGTTCGCGGGGGGTCACAGATACGCAGTATTTT	CSARVSSRGVTDTQYF
-	TRBD1	TRBV7-2	TRBJ1-2	TGTGCCAGCAGCTTAGCGCGGAGACAGGGTTTTTCTGGCTATGGCTACACCTTC	CASSLARRQGFSGYGYTF
-	TRBD2	TRBV20-1	TRBJ2-1	TGCAGTGCTAGGGCCCTACTAGCGCCCAATGAGCAGTTCTTC	CSARALLAPNEQFF
few	-	TRBV12-3/TRBV12-4	TRBJ2-7	TGTGCCAGCAGTTTTCTGACCTCCTCCTACGAGCAGTACTTC	CASSFLTSSYEQYF
few	-	TRBV6-5	TRBJ2-2	TGTGCCAGCAGGGACCAGGTTCCCGGGGAGCTGTTTTTT	CASRDQVPGELFF
-	-	TRBV28	TRBJ2-5	TGTGCCAGCAGTTTGTCCTCCCCCCGGGAGACCCAGTACTTC	CASSLSSPRETQYF
-	-	TRBV7-2	TRBJ2-1	TGTGCCAGCAGCTACGGACTACCAATAAAGAATGAGCAGTTCTTC	CASSYGLPIKNEQFF
-	-	TRBV7-2	TRBJ2-3	TGTGCCAGCAGCTTAGTCAGGACTGCCACAGATACGCAGTATTTT	CASSLVRTATDTQYF
-	-	TRBV20-1	TRBJ2-5	TGCAGTGCAAAGTCAGGACGAACAACGGAAGAGACCCAGTACTTC	CSAKSGRTTEETQYF
few	-	TRBV20-1	TRBJ2-6	TGCAGTGCTAGATGGCCCCCGGCCAACGTCCTGACTTTC	CSARWPPANVLTF
-	TRBD1	TRBV11-2	TRBJ2-7	TGTGCCAGCAGCCATCGACGGGACAGGGAATACTACGAGCAGTACTTC	CASSHRRDREYYEQYF
-	TRBD2	TRBV24-1	TRBJ2-1	TGTGCCACCAGTGATCCATTTCGGTCTAGCGGGGGGTTAAGCTCCTACAATGAGCAGTTCTTC	CATSDPFRSSGGLSSYNEQFF
-	TRBD1	TRBV12-5	TRBJ2-2	TGTGCTAGTGGTTTGGTACAGGGGGACTTTAACACCGGGGAGCTGTTTTTT	CASGLVQGDFNTGELFF
-	-	TRBV9	TRBJ1-6	TGTGCCAGCAGCGTAGGCATCAATTCACCCCTCCACTTT	CASSVGINSPLHF
-	TRBD1	TRBV25-1	TRBJ2-5	TGTGCCAGCAGCCGGGACAGGGGGCTCCACCAAGAGACCCAGTACTTC	CASSRDRGLHQETQYF
few	TRBD2	TRBV12-3/TRBV12-4	TRBJ2-4	TGTGCCAGCAGTTTCCCTGCGGGGGGTGCGTACATTCAGTACTTC	CASSFPAGGAYIQYF
-	-	TRBV7-2	TRBJ2-7	TGTGCCAGCAGCTCTTCTCAGGGTTTCAACGAGCAGTACTTC	CASSSSQGFNEQYF
-	-	TRBV28	TRBJ2-3	TGTGCCGCGATGGGACCCACAGATACGCAGTATTTT	CAAMGPTDTQYF
few	TRBD2	TRBV6-2/TRBV6-3	TRBJ2-1	TGTGCCGTCCGCGGCGGGGGGGCCGCGAATGAGCAGTTCTTC	CAVRGGGAANEQFF
-	TRBD1	TRBV27	TRBJ1-6	TGTGCCAGCAGTTCCTATGTATTACAGGGGTATAATTCACCCCTCCACTTT	CASSSYVLQGYNSPLHF
-	-	TRBV12-3/TRBV12-4	TRBJ1-2	TGTGCCAGCGGATACATCGCCAACTATGGCTACACCTTC	CASGYIANYGYTF
-	TRBD1	TRBV24-1	TRBJ2-5	TGTGCCACCAGTGAGCGCGACAGGGGGTGGGAGGAGACCCAGTACTTC	CATSERDRGWEETQYF
-	-	TRBV7-2	TRBJ2-5	TGTGCCAGCAGCTTAGGAACAGGGATTCAGCAGTACTTC	CASSLGTGIQQYF
few	-	TRBV2	TRBJ1-2	TGTGCCAGCAGTGGGGGGACCTCGAACTATGGCTACACCTTC	CASSGGTSNYGYTF
-	-	TRBV2	TRBJ1-2	TGTGCCAGCAGGACCGACATCTATGGCTACACCTTC	CASRTDIYGYTF
-	-	TRBV24-1	TRBJ2-3	TGTGCCACCAGTGTATCGGGTGGAGATACGCAGTATTTT	CATSVSGGDTQYF
-	-	TRBV18	TRBJ2-7	TGTGCCAGCTCACCAGCTGAGCGGGCGGACAATGAGCAGTACTTC	CASSPAERADNEQYF
few	TRBD1	TRBV28	TRBJ2-7	TGTGCCAGCAGTGAGACAGGGCTCAGAGGGGACGAGCAGTACTTC	CASSETGLRGDEQYF
-	TRBD1	TRBV20-1	TRBJ2-5	TGCAGTGCGGGAGAGCTCCAGGGGGCTTCGGAGACCCAGTACTTC	CSAGELQGASETQYF
-	TRBD1	TRBV2	TRBJ1-2	TGTGCCACAAAAAGGTGGACGGAGACAGGGGGTTGGTACACCTTC	CATKRWTETGGWYTF
-	TRBD2	TRBV7-2	TRBJ2-4	TGTGCCAGCAGCGCCGGCGGGGGGCGAGGCTACGGGCAGTACTTC	CASSAGGGRGYGQYF
-	-	TRBV28	TRBJ2-5	TGTGCCAGCAGCCTAGACAGTTTCGGGACCCAGTACTTC	CASSLDSFGTQYF